This TCR beta chain was captured by sequencing in a study of Ad26.COV2.S vaccination and SARS-CoV-2 variants. About the study: As a participant in COV1001, the donor was in the Ad26.COV2.S trial arm.

Germline CDR1 is SGHKS and CDR2 is YYEKEE (reference sequence). Trimming took 5 bases from V and 3 from J, leaving 12 bases between them. The CDR3 covers 13 residues. The treatment: roughly 20 received Ad26.COV2.S at low or high dose, single or two shots; roughly five received placebo; per-sample allocation not given. After the first vaccine or placebo injection, samples were drawn on day 63. It was Wuhan-strain SARS-CoV-2 spike that the Ad26 vaccine vector expressed. Sequenced by immunoSEQ multiplex PCR; TCRdb stores in-frame clones only, minus some. The profile shows about 460,000 clones, approximately 90% of them singletons.

This chain uses TRBV5-5 with TRBJ2-7; D may be TRBD2 (6 bases). This specimen was peripheral blood, taken in a trial of Ad26.COV2.S vaccine versus placebo. The receptor was isolated from a person aged 18-60 years who received the Ad26.COV2.S COVID-19 vaccine or a placebo. CDR3 DNA: TGTGCCAGCAGGAGTGGGGGGTTCTACGAGCAGTACTTC. Encoded protein: CASRSGGFYEQYF.